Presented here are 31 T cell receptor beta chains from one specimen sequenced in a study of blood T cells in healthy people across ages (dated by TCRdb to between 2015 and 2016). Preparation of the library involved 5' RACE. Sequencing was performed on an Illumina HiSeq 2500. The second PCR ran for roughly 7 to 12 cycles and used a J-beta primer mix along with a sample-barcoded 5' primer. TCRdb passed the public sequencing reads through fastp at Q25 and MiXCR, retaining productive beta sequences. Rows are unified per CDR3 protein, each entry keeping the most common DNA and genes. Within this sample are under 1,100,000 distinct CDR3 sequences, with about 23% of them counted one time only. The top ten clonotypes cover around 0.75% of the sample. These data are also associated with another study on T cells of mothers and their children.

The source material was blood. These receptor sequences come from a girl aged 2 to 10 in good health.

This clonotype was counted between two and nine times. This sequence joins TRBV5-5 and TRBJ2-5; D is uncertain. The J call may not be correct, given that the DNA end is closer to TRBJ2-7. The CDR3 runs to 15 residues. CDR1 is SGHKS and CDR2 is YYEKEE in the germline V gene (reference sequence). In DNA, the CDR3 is TGTGCCAGCAGCTTACGTTTCGGCAGCTCCTACGAGCAGTACTTC. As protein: CASSLRFGSSYEQYF.

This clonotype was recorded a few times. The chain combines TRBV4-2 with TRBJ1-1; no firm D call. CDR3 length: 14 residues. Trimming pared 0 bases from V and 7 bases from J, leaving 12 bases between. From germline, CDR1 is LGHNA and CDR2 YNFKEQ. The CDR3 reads CASSQDRGLLEAFF. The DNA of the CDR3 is TGTGCCAGCAGCCAAGATCGAGGATTACTTGAAGCTTTCTTT.

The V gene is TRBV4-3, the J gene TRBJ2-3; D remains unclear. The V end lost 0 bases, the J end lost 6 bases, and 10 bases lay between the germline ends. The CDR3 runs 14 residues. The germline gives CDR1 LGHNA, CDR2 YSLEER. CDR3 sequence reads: CASSQDPSADTQYF. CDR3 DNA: TGCGCCAGCAGCCAAGATCCCTCGGCGGATACGCAGTATTTT.

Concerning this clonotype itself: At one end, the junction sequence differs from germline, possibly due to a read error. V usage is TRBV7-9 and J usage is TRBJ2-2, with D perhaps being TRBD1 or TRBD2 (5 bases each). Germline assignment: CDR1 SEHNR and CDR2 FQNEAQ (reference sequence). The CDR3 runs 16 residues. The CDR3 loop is CASSLGWDPNTGELLF. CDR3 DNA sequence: TGTGCCAGCAGCTTAGGATGGGACCCGAACACCGGGGAGCTGCTTTTT. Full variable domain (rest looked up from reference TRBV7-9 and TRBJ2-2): DTGVSQNPRHKITKRGQNVTFRCDPISEHNRLYWYRQTLGQGPEFLTYFQNEAQLEKSRLLSDRFSAERPKGSFSTLEIQRTEQGDSAMYLCASSLGWDPNTGELLFGEGSRLTVL.

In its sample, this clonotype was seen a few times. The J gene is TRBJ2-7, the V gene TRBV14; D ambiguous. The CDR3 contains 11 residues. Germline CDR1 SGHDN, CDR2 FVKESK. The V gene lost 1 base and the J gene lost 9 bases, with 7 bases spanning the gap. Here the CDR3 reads CASSQGWMQYF. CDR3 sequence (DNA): TGTGCCAGCAGCCAAGGTTGGATGCAGTACTTC. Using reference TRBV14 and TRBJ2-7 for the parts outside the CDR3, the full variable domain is EAGVTQFPSHSVIEKGQTVTLRCDPISGHDNLYWYRRVMGKEIKFLLHFVKESKQDESGMPNNRFLAERTGGTYSTLKVQPAELEDSGVYFCASSQGWMQYFGPGTRLTVT.

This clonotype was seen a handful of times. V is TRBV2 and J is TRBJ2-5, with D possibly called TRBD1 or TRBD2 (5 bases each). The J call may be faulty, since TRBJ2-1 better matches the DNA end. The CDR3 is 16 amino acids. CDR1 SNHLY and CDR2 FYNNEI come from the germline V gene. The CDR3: CASSDTGTGPYNEQFF. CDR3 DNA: TGTGCCAGCAGTGACACGGGGACCGGGCCCTACAATGAGCAGTTCTTC.

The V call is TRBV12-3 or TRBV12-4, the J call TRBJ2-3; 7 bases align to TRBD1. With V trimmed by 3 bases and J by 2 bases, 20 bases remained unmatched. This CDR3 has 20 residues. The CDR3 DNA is TGTGCCAGCAGTTTTGTTTGGGGACAGATTAAGCGAACCGACACAGATACGCAGTATTTT. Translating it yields CASSFVWGQIKRTDTDTQYF.

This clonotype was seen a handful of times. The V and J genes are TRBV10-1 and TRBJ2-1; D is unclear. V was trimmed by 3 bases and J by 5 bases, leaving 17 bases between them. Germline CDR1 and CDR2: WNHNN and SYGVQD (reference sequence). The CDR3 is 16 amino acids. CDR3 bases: TGCGCCAGCAGTGACCACCGTCTGACAAAAAACAATGAGCAGTTCTTC. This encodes CASSDHRLTKNNEQFF.

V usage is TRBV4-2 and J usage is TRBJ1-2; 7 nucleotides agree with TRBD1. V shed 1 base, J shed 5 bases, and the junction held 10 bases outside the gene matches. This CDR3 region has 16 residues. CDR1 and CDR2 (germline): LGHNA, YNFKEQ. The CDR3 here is CASSQVEQGNRYGYTF. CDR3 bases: TGTGCCAGCAGCCAAGTTGAACAGGGGAATAGGTATGGCTACACCTTC.

CDR3 nucleotides: TGTGCCAGCAGCTTAGAAGCTGTCCCCGGGGAGCTGTTTTTT. As protein: CASSLEAVPGELFF. This rearrangement joins TRBV7-2 to TRBJ2-2; no reliable D call. The V gene's germline CDR1 is SGHTA and CDR2 FQGNSA. The CDR3 runs to 14 residues. V dropped 1 base and J dropped 6 bases, with 9 bases sitting between them.

CDR3 sequence reads: CASSMAAGEKLFF. Written as DNA, the CDR3 is TGTGCCAGTAGTATGGCAGCGGGTGAAAAACTGTTTTTT. The chain joins TRBV19 to TRBJ1-4; unclear D gene. The V end was cut by 3 bases, the J end by 7 bases, with 9 bases between. Germline-derived CDR1 and CDR2 are LNHDA and SQIVND (reference sequence). The CDR3 loop spans 13 amino acids.

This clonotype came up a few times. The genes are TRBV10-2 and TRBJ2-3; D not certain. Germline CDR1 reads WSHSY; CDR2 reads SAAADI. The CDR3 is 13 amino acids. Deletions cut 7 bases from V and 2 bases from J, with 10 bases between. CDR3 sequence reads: CASIDVSTDTQYF. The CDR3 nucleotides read TGCGCCAGCATTGATGTTTCCACAGATACGCAGTATTTT.

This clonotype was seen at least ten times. The CDR3 sequence is CASSQRASGANVLTF. The CDR3 region has the DNA TGCGCCAGCAGCCAGAGGGCCTCTGGGGCCAACGTCCTGACTTTC. The rearrangement joins TRBV4-3 to TRBJ2-6, with D perhaps matching TRBD2 (5 bases). Germline V gene data show CDR1 as LGHNA and CDR2 as YSLEER. V was clipped by 3 bases and J by 0 bases, with 6 bases between them. This CDR3 contains 15 residues.

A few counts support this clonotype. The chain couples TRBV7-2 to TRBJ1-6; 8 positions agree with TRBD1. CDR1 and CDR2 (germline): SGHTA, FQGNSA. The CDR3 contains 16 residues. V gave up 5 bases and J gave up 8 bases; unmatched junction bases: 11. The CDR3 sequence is CASSTAGTGVYSPLHF. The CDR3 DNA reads TGTGCCAGCAGCACGGCCGGGACAGGAGTTTATTCACCCCTCCACTTT.

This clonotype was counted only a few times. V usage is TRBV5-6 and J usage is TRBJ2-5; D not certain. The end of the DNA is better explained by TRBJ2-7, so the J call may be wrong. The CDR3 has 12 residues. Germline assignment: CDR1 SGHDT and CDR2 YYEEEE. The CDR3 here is CASSLGIDEQYF. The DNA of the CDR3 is TGTGCCAGCAGCTTGGGTATAGACGAGCAGTACTTC.

The CDR3 sequence: CASSFDSNSYEQYF. In nucleotides, the CDR3 is TGTGCCAGCAGCTTTGACAGTAACTCCTACGAGCAGTACTTC. This chain connects TRBV7-2 to TRBJ2-7; the D gene is possibly TRBD1 (5 bases). Germline V gene sequence: CDR1 SGHTA, CDR2 FQGNSA. The CDR3 spans 14 residues. V was pared by 3 bases and J by 0 bases, with 9 bases between.

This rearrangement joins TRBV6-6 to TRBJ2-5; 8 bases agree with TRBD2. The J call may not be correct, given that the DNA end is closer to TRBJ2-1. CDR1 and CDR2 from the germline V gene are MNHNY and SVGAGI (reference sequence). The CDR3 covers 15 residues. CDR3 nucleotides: TGTGCCAGCACCACAGGGACTAGGATAGGGGATGAGCAGTTCTTC. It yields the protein CASTTGTRIGDEQFF.

This chain's CDR3 is CAGSGANVLTF. The DNA of the CDR3 is TGTGCCGGTTCTGGGGCCAACGTCCTGACTTTC. The V and J genes are TRBV7-9 and TRBJ2-6; D is ambiguous. Germline CDR1 reads SEHNR; CDR2 reads FQNEAQ (reference sequence). The CDR3 length is 11 residues. The V end was cut by 11 bases, the J end by 1 base, with 3 bases between.

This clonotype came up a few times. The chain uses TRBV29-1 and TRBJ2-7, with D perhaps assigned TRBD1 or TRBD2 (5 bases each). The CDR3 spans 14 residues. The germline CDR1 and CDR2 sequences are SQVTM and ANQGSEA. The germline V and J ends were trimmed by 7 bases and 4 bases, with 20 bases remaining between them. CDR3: CSAMSGTILYEQYF. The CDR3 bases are TGCAGCGCCATGTCCGGGACGATCCTTTACGAGCAGTACTTC.

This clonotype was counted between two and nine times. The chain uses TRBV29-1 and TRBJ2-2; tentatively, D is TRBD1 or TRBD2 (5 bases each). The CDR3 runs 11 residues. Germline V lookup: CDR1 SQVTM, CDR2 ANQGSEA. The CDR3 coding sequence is TGCAGTGGGGGAGACACCGGGGAGCTGTTTTTT. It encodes CSGGDTGELFF.

CDR3 nucleotide sequence: TGCGCCAGCAGCTTGGAGGGGCCCGGGGAGACCCAGTACTTC. Its protein is CASSLEGPGETQYF. The rearrangement links TRBV5-1 to TRBJ2-5; tentatively, D is TRBD1 (5 bases). V was clipped by 0 bases and J by 5 bases, with 11 bases between them. The CDR3 has 14 residues. CDR1 SGHRS and CDR2 YFSETQ come from the germline V gene.

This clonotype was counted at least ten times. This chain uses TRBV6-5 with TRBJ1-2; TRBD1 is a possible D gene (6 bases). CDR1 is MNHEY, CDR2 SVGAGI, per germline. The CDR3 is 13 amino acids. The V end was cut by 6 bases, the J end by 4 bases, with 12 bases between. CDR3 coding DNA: TGTGCCAGCAGCCAAACAGGGTCCTATGGCTACACCTTC. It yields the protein CASSQTGSYGYTF.

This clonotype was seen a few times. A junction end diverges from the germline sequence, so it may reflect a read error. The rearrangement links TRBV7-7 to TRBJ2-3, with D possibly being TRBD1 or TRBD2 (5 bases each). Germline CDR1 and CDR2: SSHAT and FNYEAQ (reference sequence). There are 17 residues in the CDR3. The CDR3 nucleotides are TGTGCTAGCAGCCCGACGCCCGGGACCTATAGCACAGATACGCAGTATTTT. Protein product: CASSPTPGTYSTDTQYF.

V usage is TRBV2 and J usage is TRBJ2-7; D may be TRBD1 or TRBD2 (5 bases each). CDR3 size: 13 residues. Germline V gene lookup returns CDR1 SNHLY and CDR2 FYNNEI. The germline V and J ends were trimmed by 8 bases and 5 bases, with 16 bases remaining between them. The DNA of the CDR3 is TGTGCCAGCGGGCGGGTAGGGGACCACGAGCAGTACTTC. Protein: CASGRVGDHEQYF.

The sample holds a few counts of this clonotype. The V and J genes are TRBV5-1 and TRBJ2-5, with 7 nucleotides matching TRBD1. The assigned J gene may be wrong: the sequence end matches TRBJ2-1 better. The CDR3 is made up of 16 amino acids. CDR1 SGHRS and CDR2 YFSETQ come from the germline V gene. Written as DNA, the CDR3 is TGCGCCAGCAGCTTGGGACCGACAGGGACCTACAATGAGCAGTTCTTC. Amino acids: CASSLGPTGTYNEQFF.

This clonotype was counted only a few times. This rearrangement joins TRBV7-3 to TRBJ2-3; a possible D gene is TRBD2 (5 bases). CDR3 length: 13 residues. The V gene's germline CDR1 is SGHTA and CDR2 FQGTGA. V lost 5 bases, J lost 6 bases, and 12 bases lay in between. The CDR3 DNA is TGTGCCAGCAGCCTTCCAGAGGGCGATACGCAGTATTTT. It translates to CASSLPEGDTQYF.

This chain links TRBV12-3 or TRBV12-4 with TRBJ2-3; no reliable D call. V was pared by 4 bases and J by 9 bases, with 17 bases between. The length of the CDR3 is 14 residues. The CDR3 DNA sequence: TGTGCCAGCAGTTCCCAGACCCAAGCGTGGACGCAGTATTTT. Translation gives CASSSQTQAWTQYF.

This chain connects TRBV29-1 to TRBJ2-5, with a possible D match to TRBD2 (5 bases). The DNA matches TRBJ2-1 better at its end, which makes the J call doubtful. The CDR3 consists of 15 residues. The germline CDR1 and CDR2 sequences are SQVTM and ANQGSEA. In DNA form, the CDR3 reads TGCAGCGCCGCGGACCGAGGGTATAGAACCAATGAGCAGTTCTTC. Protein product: CSAADRGYRTNEQFF.

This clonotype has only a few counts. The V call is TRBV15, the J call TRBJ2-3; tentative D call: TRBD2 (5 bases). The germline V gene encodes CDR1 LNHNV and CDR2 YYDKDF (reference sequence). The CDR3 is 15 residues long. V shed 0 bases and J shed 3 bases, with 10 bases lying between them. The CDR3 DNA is TGTGCCACCAGCAGAGATGGACTTCGGACAGATACGCAGTATTTT. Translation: CATSRDGLRTDTQYF. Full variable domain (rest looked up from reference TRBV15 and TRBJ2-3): DAMVIQNPRYQVTQFGKPVTLSCSQTLNHNVMYWYQQKSSQAPKLLFHYYDKDFNNEADTPDNFQSRRPNTSFCFLDIRSPGLGDTAMYLCATSRDGLRTDTQYFGPGTRLTVL.

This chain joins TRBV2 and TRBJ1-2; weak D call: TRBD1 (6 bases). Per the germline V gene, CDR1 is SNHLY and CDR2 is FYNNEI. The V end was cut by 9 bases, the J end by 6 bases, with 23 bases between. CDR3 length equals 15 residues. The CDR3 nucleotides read TGTGCCAGGATGATCTCGGTGGGGGCCCGGGATGGCTACACCTTC. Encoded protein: CARMISVGARDGYTF.

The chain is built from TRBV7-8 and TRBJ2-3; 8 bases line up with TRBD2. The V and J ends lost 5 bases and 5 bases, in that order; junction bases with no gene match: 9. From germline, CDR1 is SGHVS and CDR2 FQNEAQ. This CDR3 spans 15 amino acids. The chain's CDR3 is CASSKFAGGEDTQYF. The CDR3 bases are TGTGCCAGCAGCAAGTTTGCGGGAGGTGAAGATACGCAGTATTTT.